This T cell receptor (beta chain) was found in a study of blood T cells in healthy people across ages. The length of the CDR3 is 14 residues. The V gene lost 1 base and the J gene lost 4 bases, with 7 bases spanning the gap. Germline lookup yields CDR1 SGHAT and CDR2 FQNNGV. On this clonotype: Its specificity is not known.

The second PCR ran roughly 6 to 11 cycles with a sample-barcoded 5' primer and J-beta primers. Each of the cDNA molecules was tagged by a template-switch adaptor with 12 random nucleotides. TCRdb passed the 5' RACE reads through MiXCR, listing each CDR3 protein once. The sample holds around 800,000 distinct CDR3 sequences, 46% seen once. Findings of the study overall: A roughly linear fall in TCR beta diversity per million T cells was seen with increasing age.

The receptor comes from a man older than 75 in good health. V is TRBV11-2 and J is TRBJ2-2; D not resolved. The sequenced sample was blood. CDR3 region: CASSLGFGTGELFF. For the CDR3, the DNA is TGTGCCAGCAGCTTAGGATTCGGCACCGGGGAGCTGTTTTTT.